The 10 T cell receptor beta chains below all came from one sample that was sequenced in a study of patients and donors after allogeneic stem cell transplantation. TCRdb independently ran MiXCR on the RT-PCR reads; one entry per CDR3 protein. The profile shows about a million distinct CDR3 sequences, more than 15% of them singletons. Sample: blood, either unsorted or a sorted T cell fraction (not recorded which). These receptors were taken from a human donor who was either an allogeneic HSCT recipient or a stem cell or donor lymphocyte infusion donor (not recorded which). It is not recorded whose cells these are; they may come from a transplant donor.

V is TRBV6-5 and J is TRBJ1-1; D is perhaps TRBD1 (5 bases). V lost 0 bases and J 4 bases, leaving 15 bases between the germline ends. The CDR3 spans 16 residues. Germline values: CDR1 MNHEY, CDR2 SVGAGI. The CDR3 DNA follows: TGTGCCAGCAGTTACTCGGGGGGATCGGGAAGCACTGAAGCTTTCTTT. Protein product: CASSYSGGSGSTEAFF.

This clonotype was counted a few times. The chain couples TRBV4-3 to TRBJ2-7, with TRBD1 as a possible D gene (5 bases). The CDR3 has 14 residues. The V end lost 0 bases, the J end lost 3 bases, and 9 bases lay between the germline ends. The germline gives CDR1 LGHNA, CDR2 YSLEER. The chain's CDR3 is CASSQEWTLYEQYF. CDR3 sequence (DNA): TGCGCCAGCAGCCAAGAATGGACACTCTACGAGCAGTACTTC.

The chain recombines TRBV28 with TRBJ2-1; no firm D call. Trimming pared 3 bases from V and 7 bases from J, leaving 10 bases between. Germline loops: CDR1 MDHEN, CDR2 SYDVKM. This CDR3 is 13 amino acids long. The CDR3 reads CASSLNVPNEQFF. The DNA for the CDR3 is TGTGCCAGCAGTTTGAACGTTCCGAATGAGCAGTTCTTC.

The chain carries TRBV29-1 and TRBJ1-2; D remains unclear. The germline V gene encodes CDR1 SQVTM and CDR2 ANQGSEA. The CDR3 spans 12 residues. Trimming shortened V by 2 bases and J by 8 bases, and 12 bases separated the two germline ends. The CDR3 nucleotides are TGCAGCGTTGAACCACAGATCGTCGGCTACACCTTC. This translates into CSVEPQIVGYTF. The full variable domain, rest sourced from reference TRBV29-1 and TRBJ1-2, is SAVISQKPSRDICQRGTSLTIQCQVDSQVTMMFWYRQQPGQSLTLIATANQGSEATYESGFVIDKFPISRPNLTFSTLTVSNMSPEDSSIYLCSVEPQIVGYTFGSGTRLTVV.

This clonotype came up a few times. The chain is built from TRBV29-1 and TRBJ1-5, with a weak D call TRBD1 (6 bases). V lost 5 bases and J 6 bases, leaving 14 bases between the germline ends. The germline CDR1 and CDR2 sequences are SQVTM and ANQGSEA. The CDR3 has 13 residues. The CDR3 nucleotides are TGCAGCGTTCAACAGGGACTCGGTCAGCCCCAGCATTTT. Translating it yields CSVQQGLGQPQHF.

The sample holds many counts of this clonotype. The rearrangement joins TRBV12-3 or TRBV12-4 to TRBJ1-2; D uncertain. The CDR3 covers 13 residues. Trimming cost V 2 bases and J 2 bases, with 6 bases left between them. The chain's CDR3 is CASSLRANYGYTF. CDR3 bases: TGTGCCAGCAGTTTAAGGGCCAACTATGGCTACACCTTC.

The chain links TRBV9 to TRBJ2-1; 9 bases are shared with TRBD1. The CDR3 has 17 amino acids. Germline V gives CDR1 SGDLS, CDR2 YYNGEE. V lost 1 base to trimming and J lost 4 bases; unmatched junction nucleotides: 9. CDR3 coding DNA: TGTGCCAGCAGCGTACCGACCGGGACAGGGAATTACAATGAGCAGTTCTTC. This translates into CASSVPTGTGNYNEQFF.

This rearrangement joins TRBV7-9 to TRBJ2-3, with 11 bases aligning to TRBD2. This CDR3 has 16 amino acids. V lost 3 bases and J lost 6; bases outside the gene matches: 8. Per the germline V gene, CDR1 is SEHNR and CDR2 is FQNEAQ (reference sequence). The CDR3 nucleotides are TGTGCCAGCAGCTTTAGTCTAGCGGGGGGCATTGATACGCAGTATTTT. Translated: CASSFSLAGGIDTQYF.

V is TRBV24-1 and J is TRBJ2-5; TRBD1 is a possible D gene (6 bases). The CDR3 sequence is 15 residues long. Trimming removed 3 bases from V and 0 bases from J, with 10 bases in between. From germline, CDR1 is KGHDR and CDR2 SFDVKD. The CDR3: CATSDPTGYQETQYF. DNA of the CDR3: TGTGCCACCAGTGATCCCACAGGGTACCAAGAGACCCAGTACTTC.

The chain uses TRBV5-1 and TRBJ2-3, with unresolved D. Trimming stripped 0 bases from V and 5 bases from J, with 13 bases between. Germline values: CDR1 SGHRS, CDR2 YFSETQ. CDR3 size: 15 residues. CDR3 in amino acids: CASSLADPVGDTQYF. The CDR3, as DNA: TGCGCCAGCAGCTTGGCGGATCCCGTCGGAGATACGCAGTATTTT.